This T cell receptor beta chain was retrieved from a study of T cell responses to AZD1222 COVID-19 vaccine. Germline V gene lookup returns CDR1 KGHSH and CDR2 LQKENI. The CDR3 is 16 amino acids. V dropped 0 bases and J dropped 1 base, with 10 bases sitting between them. Assay used: immunoSEQ multiplex PCR; TCRdb lists only in-frame clones, some missing. Of approximately 110,000 clones in the sample, about 85% were seen once. The specimen comprised peripheral blood, sampled on day 0 of AZD1222 vaccination. V usage is TRBV18 and J usage is TRBJ2-1; D unresolved. The receptor was isolated from an adult in good health. The DNA of the CDR3 is TGTGCCAGCTCACCACCGTGGGTGGGTTCCTACAATGAGCAGTTCTTC. It is translated as CASSPPWVGSYNEQFF.